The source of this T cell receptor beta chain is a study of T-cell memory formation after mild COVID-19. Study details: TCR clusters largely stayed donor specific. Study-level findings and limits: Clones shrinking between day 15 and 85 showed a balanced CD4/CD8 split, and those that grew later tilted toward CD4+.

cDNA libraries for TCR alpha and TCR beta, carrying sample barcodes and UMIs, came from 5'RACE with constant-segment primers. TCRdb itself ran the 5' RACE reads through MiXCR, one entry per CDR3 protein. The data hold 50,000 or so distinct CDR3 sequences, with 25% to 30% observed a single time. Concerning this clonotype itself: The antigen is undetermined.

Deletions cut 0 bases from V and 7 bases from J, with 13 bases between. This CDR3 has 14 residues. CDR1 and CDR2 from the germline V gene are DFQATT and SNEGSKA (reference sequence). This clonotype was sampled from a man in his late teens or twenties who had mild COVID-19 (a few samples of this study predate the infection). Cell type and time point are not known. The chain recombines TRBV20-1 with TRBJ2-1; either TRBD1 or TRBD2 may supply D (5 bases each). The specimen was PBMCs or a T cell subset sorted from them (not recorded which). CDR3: CSARDWGTSNEQFF. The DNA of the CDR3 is TGCAGTGCTAGAGATTGGGGGACCAGTAATGAGCAGTTCTTC.